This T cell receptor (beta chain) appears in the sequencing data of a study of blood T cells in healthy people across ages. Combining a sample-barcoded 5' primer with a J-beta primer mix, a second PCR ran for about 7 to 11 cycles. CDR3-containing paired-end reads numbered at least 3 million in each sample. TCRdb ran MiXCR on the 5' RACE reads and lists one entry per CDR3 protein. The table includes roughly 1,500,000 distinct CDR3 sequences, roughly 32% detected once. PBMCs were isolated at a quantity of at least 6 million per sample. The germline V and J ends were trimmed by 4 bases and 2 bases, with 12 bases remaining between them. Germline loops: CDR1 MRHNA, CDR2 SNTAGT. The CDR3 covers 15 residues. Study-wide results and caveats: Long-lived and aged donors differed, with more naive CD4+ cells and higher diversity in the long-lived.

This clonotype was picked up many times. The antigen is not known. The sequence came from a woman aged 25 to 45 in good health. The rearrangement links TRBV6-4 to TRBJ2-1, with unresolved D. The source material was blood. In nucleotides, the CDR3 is TGTGCCAGCAGTGCGGCAGATCCTCCCTACAATGAGCAGTTCTTC. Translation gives CASSAADPPYNEQFF.